This TCR beta chain was profiled in a study of T cells in Graves' hyperthyroidism and ophthalmopathy. The authors deemed Graves' hyperthyroidism stable absent ophthalmopathy progression within 18 months. Patients aged 18 to 65 with hyperthyroidism were newly diagnosed, with duration under 2 months. The diagnostic basis comprised clinical symptoms, serum thyroxine and TRAb, thyroid ultrasound and orbital computed tomography. The TCR beta CDR3 regions underwent amplification using RNA transcripts as the source. First-round RT-PCR of the TCR CDR3 relied on the HTBI primer set. TCRdb passed the multiplex PCR reads through MiXCR, listing each CDR3 protein once. The sample records about 320,000 distinct CDR3 sequences, approximately 17% being singletons. The specimen was blood. The source is a man aged 30 to 39 with Graves' hyperthyroidism.

This chain's CDR3 is CASSLIQGAAGELFF. The CDR3 DNA reads as TGTGCCAGCAGTTTGATACAGGGGGCGGCCGGGGAGCTGTTTTTT. This chain connects TRBV12-3 or TRBV12-4 to TRBJ2-2, with 9 bases that match TRBD1. V was pared by 3 bases and J by 6 bases, with 5 bases of the junction left unmatched. This CDR3 contains 15 residues.